Each of the 5 T cell receptor beta chains below was sequenced from the same sample in a study of cytomegalovirus exposure and HLA in healthy donors. Primers included in the PCR were 60 Vbeta and 13 Jbeta primers. Sequencing used immunoSEQ multiplex PCR; TCRdb keeps in-frame clones, though not all of them. This repertoire shows 150,000 to 200,000 clones, around 81% found once; its top ten account for approximately 2%. The sample comprised PBMCs. These receptor sequences come from a woman younger than 30 in good health and CMV-seropositive.

V is TRBV6-6 and J is TRBJ2-1; D perhaps matches TRBD1 (5 bases). The germline CDR1 and CDR2 sequences are MNHNY and SVGAGI (reference sequence). V lost 6 bases and J lost 5, with 11 bases in between. The CDR3 loop spans 13 amino acids. The CDR3 loop reads CASSTRQNNEQFF. The CDR3 region has the DNA TGTGCCAGCAGCACACGACAGAACAATGAGCAGTTCTTC.

This chain joins TRBV4-2 and TRBJ2-3, with 7 bases identical to TRBD2. The length of the CDR3 is 15 residues. J gave up 0 bases and V 4 bases, and 4 bases lay outside the gene matches. The germline V gene encodes CDR1 LGHNA and CDR2 YNFKEQ. The CDR3 sequence is CASSPAGSSTDTQYF. CDR3 nucleotide sequence: TGTGCCAGCAGCCCAGCGGGGTCTAGCACAGATACGCAGTATTTT.

V gene TRBV9 combines with J gene TRBJ2-1; 14 nucleotides match TRBD2. This CDR3 comprises 16 residues. Germline V gene sequence: CDR1 SGDLS, CDR2 YYNGEE. The J segment lost 9 bases and the V segment lost 3 bases, leaving 8 bases of the junction unmatched. CDR3 loop: CASSAGTSGGRSEQFF. As DNA, the CDR3 is TGTGCCAGCAGCGCCGGGACTAGCGGGGGCAGGAGTGAGCAGTTCTTC.

The V gene is TRBV15, the J gene TRBJ2-7, with TRBD1 matching 7 bases. The CDR3 sequence is 16 residues long. Germline trimming cut 0 bases from V and 0 bases from J; bases unmatched to any gene: 5. Germline-derived CDR1 and CDR2 are LNHNV and YYDKDF (reference sequence). The CDR3 sequence is CATSRDSGTASYEQYF. The DNA of the CDR3 is TGTGCCACCAGCAGAGATTCAGGGACAGCCTCCTACGAGCAGTACTTC.

The chain is built from TRBV11-1 and TRBJ2-5; D uncertain. The CDR3 consists of 12 residues. Germline values: CDR1 SGHAT, CDR2 FQDESV (reference sequence). The germline V and J ends were trimmed by 1 base and 8 bases, with 8 bases remaining between them. The CDR3 region has the DNA TGTGCCAGCAGCTTAGTCGGTGAAACCCAGTACTTC. It specifies CASSLVGETQYF.